This T cell receptor (beta chain) was recorded in a study of T cell responses to AZD1222 COVID-19 vaccine. This clone was observed at least ten times. The antigen remains undetermined. Here immunoSEQ multiplex PCR was the method, and the copy in TCRdb shows in-frame clones only, minus some. Altogether about 85,000 clones are present, about 90% being singletons, with the ten largest covering 15% to 20%. Notes on the study in general: Baseline seropositivity occurred in only a handful of AZD1222 recipients. Repertoires were sampled only after the peak T cell response. Most donors were white British and more were female, and clonal diversity was possibly underestimated.

The clonotype was recovered from an adult in good health. The material was peripheral blood, obtained on day 0 of AZD1222 vaccination.

Here the CDR3 DNA reads TGTGCCATCAGTGACTCGGGGACCAACCCCAATCAGCCCCAGCATTTT. Residues: CAISDSGTNPNQPQHF. The chain carries TRBV10-3 and TRBJ1-5, with a weak D call TRBD1 (5 bases). The germline V gene encodes CDR1 ENHRY and CDR2 SYGVKD. V was cut by 3 bases and J by 3 bases, with 15 bases left in between. The CDR3 extends over 16 amino acids.